This passage covers 18 T cell receptor beta chains from one sample sequenced in a study of blood T cell repertoires in COVID-19. Clones were read by immunoSEQ multiplex PCR, and TCRdb kept only the in-frame ones, dropping some. Of about 330,000 clones in the sample, 80% to 90% were seen once. Sequencing was carried out using PBMCs or T cells enriched from blood (not recorded which). The receptors were sampled from a woman between 25 and 40 years old who had recovered from COVID-19.

J is TRBJ2-5 and V is TRBV10-3, with D hard to call. Germline V lookup: CDR1 ENHRY, CDR2 SYGVKD. The CDR3 covers 13 residues. V was cut by 3 bases and J by 5 bases, with 10 bases left in between. The CDR3 DNA reads TGTGCCATCAGTGATGGTAGCTCGGAGACCCAGTACTTC. Translation: CAISDGSSETQYF.

This clone was seen a single time. V and J are TRBV27 and TRBJ1-1; D perhaps matches TRBD1 (5 bases). Trimming removed 2 bases from V and 0 bases from J, with 13 bases in between. Germline lookup yields CDR1 MNHEY and CDR2 SMNVEV (reference sequence). There are 16 residues in the CDR3. CDR3: CASSLVGGAVNTEAFF. The CDR3 DNA is TGTGCCAGCAGTTTAGTGGGCGGGGCGGTGAACACTGAAGCTTTCTTT.

In this sample, this clone turned up a few times. The CDR3 bases are TGTGCCAGCAGCTTGGTCGGCCTCGGACTTAACTATGGCTACACCTTC. Encoded protein: CASSLVGLGLNYGYTF. The chain carries TRBV5-4 and TRBJ1-2; D remains unclear. This CDR3 contains 16 residues. Germline V gene sequence: CDR1 SGHNT, CDR2 YYREEE (reference sequence). The V gene lost 0 bases and the J gene lost 1 base, with 13 bases spanning the gap.

The CDR3 region is CASSYSPGGTTYEQYF. Here the CDR3 DNA reads TGTGCCAGCAGTTACTCCCCAGGAGGAACCACCTACGAGCAGTACTTC. The gene calls are TRBV6-5 and TRBJ2-7, with D perhaps matching TRBD2 (5 bases). The V gene lost 0 bases and the J gene lost 2 bases, with 14 bases spanning the gap. The CDR3 extends over 16 amino acids. The germline gives CDR1 MNHEY, CDR2 SVGAGI.

The CDR3 here is CASNGGIYNEQFF. In DNA, the CDR3 is TGTGCCAGTAATGGGGGGATCTACAATGAGCAGTTCTTC. The rearrangement links TRBV19 to TRBJ2-1; D possibly corresponds to TRBD2 (6 bases). The CDR3 loop spans 13 amino acids. V was cut by 7 bases and J by 3 bases, with 10 bases left in between. Germline CDR1 LNHDA, CDR2 SQIVND (reference sequence). The entire variable domain, with the rest obtained from reference TRBV19 and TRBJ2-1, is as follows: DGGITQSPKYLFRKEGQNVTLSCEQNLNHDAMYWYRQDPGQGLRLIYYSQIVNDFQKGDIAEGYSVSREKKESFPLTVTSAQKNPTAFYLCASNGGIYNEQFFGPGTRLTVL.

This rearrangement joins TRBV2 to TRBJ1-2; D unclear. The V end was cut by 5 bases, the J end by 4 bases, with 14 bases between. Per the germline V gene, CDR1 is SNHLY and CDR2 is FYNNEI. The CDR3 runs to 14 residues. The CDR3 nucleotides are TGTGCCAGCAGTCAGACTGGAGGGATCTATGGCTACACCTTC. Translation gives CASSQTGGIYGYTF.

This clone was counted a single time. The V gene is TRBV6-5, the J gene TRBJ2-1; 9 nucleotides line up with TRBD2. The trim removed 2 bases at V and 9 bases at J, leaving 5 bases unmatched. Germline CDR1 MNHEY, CDR2 SVGAGI. This CDR3 spans 14 amino acids. The CDR3 sequence is CASSYRREGSEQFF. The CDR3 DNA follows: TGTGCCAGCAGTTACAGGCGGGAGGGTTCTGAGCAGTTCTTC.

This chain joins TRBV4-2 and TRBJ1-4, with TRBD1 identical over 7 bases. Germline CDR1 LGHNA, CDR2 YNFKEQ. The CDR3 totals 15 residues. V shed 8 bases, J shed 8 bases, and the junction held 14 bases outside the gene matches. The DNA for the CDR3 is TGTGCCAGCCAGGACGCCCACAGGGGTGGGGAAAAACTGTTTTTT. It encodes CASQDAHRGGEKLFF.

This clone has just a few counts. This sequence joins TRBV12-2 and TRBJ1-5; the table names TRBD1, a call not compared with the DNA. TRBV12-2 is described as a pseudogene. The CDR3 spans 16 residues. CDR3: CASRPEFGRACQPQHF. CDR3 nucleotides: TGTGCAAGTCGCCCAGAATTTGGCAGGGCCTGTCAGCCCCAGCATTTT.

V is TRBV12-3 or TRBV12-4 and J is TRBJ2-7, with 7 bases lining up with TRBD1. J lost 4 bases, V lost 6 bases, and 6 bases had no gene match. The CDR3 loop spans 13 amino acids. The CDR3 loop is CASSRGQYYEQYF. The CDR3 DNA follows: TGTGCCAGCAGCAGGGGACAGTATTACGAGCAGTACTTC.

The J gene is TRBJ1-3, the V gene TRBV18; D gene ambiguous. Germline V gives CDR1 KGHSH, CDR2 LQKENI. V was clipped by 0 bases and J by 0 bases, with 9 bases between them. The CDR3 is made up of 16 amino acids. CDR3 in DNA: TGTGCCAGCTCACCACCGGGGAGATCCTCTGGAAACACCATATATTTT. Encoded protein: CASSPPGRSSGNTIYF.

V usage is TRBV3-1 (or the pseudogene TRBV3-2) and J usage is TRBJ2-2; D remains ambiguous. This CDR3 comprises 14 residues. Looked up from germline, CDR1 is LGHDT and CDR2 is YNNKEL (reference sequence). The ends were cut back, 4 bases at V and 3 bases at J, with 9 bases in the middle. The CDR3 region is CASSPQQYTGELFF. CDR3 in DNA: TGTGCCAGCAGCCCCCAACAGTACACCGGGGAGCTGTTTTTT.

The chain recombines TRBV10-3 with TRBJ2-1, with D possibly matching TRBD1 (6 bases). With 9 bases removed from V and 5 bases from J, the gap between germline ends came to 14 bases. Germline CDR1 and CDR2: ENHRY and SYGVKD. The length of the CDR3 is 13 residues. Written as DNA, the CDR3 is TGTGCCATATGGGACATGAGGCACAATGAGCAGTTCTTC. Protein sequence: CAIWDMRHNEQFF.

V and J are TRBV3-1 (or the pseudogene TRBV3-2) and TRBJ2-1; 9 nucleotides agree with TRBD2. Germline trimming cut 4 bases from V and 5 bases from J; bases unmatched to any gene: 6. Germline V gene lookup returns CDR1 LGHDT and CDR2 YNNKEL (reference sequence). The CDR3 is 15 residues long. Here the CDR3 DNA reads TGTGCCAGCAGCCTATTGCAGCGGGGGGACAATGAGCAGTTCTTC. It is translated as CASSLLQRGDNEQFF.

The V gene is TRBV9, the J gene TRBJ1-2; 10 nucleotides align to TRBD1. Looked up from germline, CDR1 is SGDLS and CDR2 is YYNGEE. CDR3 length equals 18 residues. Trimming at V came to 3 bases and at J to 2 bases, leaving 13 bases not matched to a gene. CDR3 DNA: TGTGCCAGCAGCGGACCCGGGACAGGGGACGAAGGCAACTATGGCTACACCTTC. As protein: CASSGPGTGDEGNYGYTF.

J is TRBJ2-5 and V is TRBV7-6; 11 bases line up with TRBD2. The germline V gene encodes CDR1 SGHVS and CDR2 FNYEAQ. Germline trimming cut 5 bases from V and 1 base from J; bases unmatched to any gene: 18. CDR3 length: 20 amino acids. The CDR3 sequence: CASSKGGWGLADNGQETQYF. CDR3 nucleotide sequence: TGTGCCAGCAGCAAAGGGGGGTGGGGACTAGCGGATAATGGCCAAGAGACCCAGTACTTC.

This clone was found once. The chain combines TRBV13 with TRBJ1-1, with 8 bases that match TRBD1. Germline-derived CDR1 and CDR2 are PRHDT and FYEKMQ (reference sequence). This CDR3 comprises 14 residues. V dropped 5 bases and J dropped 5; count of bases not matched to a gene: 7. The CDR3 sequence is CASSHRTGRTEAFF. In DNA form, the CDR3 reads TGTGCCAGCAGCCACCGGACAGGGAGGACTGAAGCTTTCTTT.

The genes are TRBV19 and TRBJ2-5; 9 bases are shared with TRBD2. The germline CDR1 and CDR2 sequences are LNHDA and SQIVND (reference sequence). After removal of 6 bases from V and 4 bases from J, the junction contained 3 bases not matched to a gene. The CDR3 covers 13 residues. The CDR3 bases are TGTGCCAGTAGGGTAGCGGGGGCAGAGACCCAGTACTTC. Its protein is CASRVAGAETQYF.